This record concerns one T cell receptor (beta chain) sequence. Antigen: not known. The junction does not match germline at one end; this may be a read error. The assay was run at survey level. Profiled with immunoSEQ multiplex PCR; TCRdb holds only in-frame clones, not every one. The sample gives around 35,000 clones, roughly 87% of which show up once; roughly 3.2% is in the top ten. Germline V gene data show CDR1 as SSHAT and CDR2 as FNYEAQ (reference sequence). The CDR3 sequence is 14 residues long. The sample originates from a study of STAT5B mutations in CD4+ large granular lymphocyte leukemia. Study-wide results and limits: CD4-sorted patient repertoires seemed more clonal than healthy CD4+ repertoires. Data were not HLA-matched across samples.

This receptor was taken from a human donor in good health. The chain recombines TRBV7-7 with TRBJ2-3; 10 nucleotides line up with TRBD2. Sequencing was performed on CD4+ T cells from blood buffy coats. CDR3 protein: CASSLASGSDTQYF. The DNA for the CDR3 is TGTGCTAGCAGCTTAGCTAGCGGGAGTGATACGCAGTATTTT.